Detailed here is one T cell receptor (beta chain). Its specific antigen is unknown. Base qualities are not at hand, and no much larger clone is one base apart. A second Seattle source provided samples from volunteer blood donors who had recovered from COVID-19. Whole blood was collected in K2EDTA tubes by collaborating institutions according to the institutions' own protocols. For TCRbeta analysis, collaborators shipped samples in one of three forms: frozen whole blood, isolated PBMCs, or DNA extracted from either of those sample types. CDR1 and CDR2 are read off the germline V gene as MNHEY and SVGAGI. V is shortened by 0 bases, J by 6 bases, and the region joining them spans 12 bases. The CDR3 spans 15 residues, from the cysteine through the phenylalanine. The kept DNA is CDR3 alone, 45 bases in frame from the first base. The immunoSEQ Assay, a bias-controlled multiplex PCR, was used to amplify TCRbeta CDR3 regions from genomic DNA. In the source study's methods: The number of nucleated cells in each sample was estimated from the amplification of reference gene primers within the assay. To quantify the absolute abundance of each unique TCRbeta CDR3 rearrangement, sequence reads were collapsed and filtered. For each sample, productive Simpson clonality was calculated as the square root of Simpson's diversity index over productive rearrangements. TCRdb limited this immuneACCESS table to in-frame rearrangements with V and J called. A share of clones is missing; checked studies link under half to unresolved V genes, and the rest is unexplained. That table furnishes V, J and clone size, whereas the DNA furnished D and trimming. For this sample the table gives around 240,000 clones, of which approximately 84% were detected only once. The leading ten clones occupy about 2.9% of the sample.

The sample belongs to a study of blood T cell repertoires in COVID-19 (dated by TCRdb to 2018 to 2021). For the study in its entirety: Samples from collaborators originated in the United States, Italy and Spain and spanned both the acute and convalescent phases of COVID-19. The material from the prospective study consisted of cDNA or gDNA derived from T cells, B-cell-depleted T cells, or PBMCs. The dataset comprised deeply sampled blood TCRbeta repertoires from subjects exposed to, actively infected with, or recovered from COVID-19. A freely available public database, intended as a resource for researchers studying the immune response to SARS-CoV-2, is where the repertoires were released. Samples were obtained from the ongoing ImmuneRACE study (first 160 participants) and from 1,254 subjects provided by 6 global collaborators. Nearly every sample came with metadata listing a de-identified subject ID, COVID-19 status, age in years and sex. HLA class I and class II types, where available, came from metadata supplied by the sample provider rather than from assay-based typing.

Paper-wide results and their limitations: The amount of clinical and demographic metadata varied by source and participant and was provided uncurated.

This clonotype originated in a woman in her 30s who had recovered from COVID-19. The rearranged segments are TRBV6-5 and TRBJ1-3; the D gene is perhaps TRBD1, on 5 matching bases. Sequencing was performed on peripheral blood. The CDR3 protein sequence reads: CASSYSIRVVNTIYF. DNA sequence: TGTGCCAGCAGTTACTCGATCAGGGTAGTAAACACCATATATTTT.